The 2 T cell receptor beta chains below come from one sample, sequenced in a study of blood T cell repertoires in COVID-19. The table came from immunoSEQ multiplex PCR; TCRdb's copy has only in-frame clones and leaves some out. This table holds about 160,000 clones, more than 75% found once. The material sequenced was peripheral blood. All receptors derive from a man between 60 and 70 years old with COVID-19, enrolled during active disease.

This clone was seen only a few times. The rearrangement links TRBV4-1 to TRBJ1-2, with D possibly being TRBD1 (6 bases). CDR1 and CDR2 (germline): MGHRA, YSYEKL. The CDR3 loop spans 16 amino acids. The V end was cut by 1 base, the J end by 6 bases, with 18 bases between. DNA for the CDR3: TGCGCCAGCAGCCAAGGAGCGAGACAGGCCGGCCATGGCTACACCTTC. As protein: CASSQGARQAGHGYTF.

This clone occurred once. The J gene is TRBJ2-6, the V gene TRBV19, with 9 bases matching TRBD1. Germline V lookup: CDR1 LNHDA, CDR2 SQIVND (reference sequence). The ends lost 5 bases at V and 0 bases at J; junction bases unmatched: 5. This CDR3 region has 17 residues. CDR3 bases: TGTGCCAGTAGTGAGGGGACAGGGACCTCTGGGGCCAACGTCCTGACTTTC. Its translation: CASSEGTGTSGANVLTF. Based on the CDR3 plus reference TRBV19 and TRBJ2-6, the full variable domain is DGGITQSPKYLFRKEGQNVTLSCEQNLNHDAMYWYRQDPGQGLRLIYYSQIVNDFQKGDIAEGYSVSREKKESFPLTVTSAQKNPTAFYLCASSEGTGTSGANVLTFGAGSRLTVL.